Below are 20 T cell receptor beta chains sequenced from a single sample in a study of blood T cell repertoires in COVID-19. Using immunoSEQ multiplex PCR, the repertoire was profiled, and TCRdb retains in-frame clones only, with some absent. The sample yields 200,000 to 250,000 clones, approximately 91% seen once. Source material: peripheral blood. These receptors all stem from a man in his sixties who had recovered from COVID-19.

This clone appeared once. This sequence joins TRBV5-4 and TRBJ2-3, with 9 bases that match TRBD2. Looked up from germline, CDR1 is SGHNT and CDR2 is YYREEE (reference sequence). The CDR3 runs to 15 residues. V shed 1 base, J shed 3 bases, and the junction held 3 bases outside the gene matches. DNA for the CDR3: TGTGCCAGCAGCTTGAGCGGGAGGAGAACAGATACGCAGTATTTT. Its protein is CASSLSGRRTDTQYF.

V gene TRBV7-2 combines with J gene TRBJ2-3; 10 bases line up with TRBD2. CDR3 length: 17 amino acids. V lost 1 base, J lost 13 bases, and 17 bases stayed unmatched. Per the germline V gene, CDR1 is SGHTA and CDR2 is FQGNSA. The CDR3 spells CASSLDASGSKAYSEYF. CDR3 bases: TGTGCCAGCAGCTTAGATGCTAGCGGGAGTAAGGCCTATTCGGAGTATTTT.

CDR3 bases: TGTGCCAGCAGCCTCCAGGGGCTCTCCTACGAGCAGTACTTC. Its protein is CASSLQGLSYEQYF. The chain uses TRBV7-9 and TRBJ2-7, with D possibly matching TRBD1 (6 bases). This CDR3 is 14 amino acids long. V lost 5 bases and J 0 bases, leaving 11 bases between the germline ends. Germline CDR1 SEHNR, CDR2 FQNEAQ (reference sequence).

CDR3 loop: CASRPRGQGASPLHF. The DNA for the CDR3 is TGTGCCAGCAGACCGAGGGGACAGGGGGCCTCACCCCTCCACTTT. This sequence joins TRBV6-5 and TRBJ1-6, with 12 bases lining up with TRBD1. Germline assignment: CDR1 MNHEY and CDR2 SVGAGI. The V segment lost 6 bases and the J segment 10 bases; nucleotides outside the gene matches: 7. The CDR3 is 15 residues long.

The chain carries TRBV28 and TRBJ1-5, with D uncertain. This CDR3 contains 14 residues. CDR1 is MDHEN, CDR2 SYDVKM, per germline. Deletions cut 3 bases from V and 3 bases from J, with 9 bases between. Here the CDR3 reads CASSLIQYNQPQHF. In nucleotides, the CDR3 is TGTGCCAGCAGTTTGATCCAGTACAATCAGCCCCAGCATTTT.

In this sample, this clone turned up once. Here the CDR3 reads CASSLDNRGGVGTQYF. For the CDR3, the DNA is TGTGCCAGCAGCCTTGATAACAGGGGAGGCGTAGGAACCCAGTACTTC. The rearrangement links TRBV5-6 to TRBJ2-5, with D perhaps matching TRBD1 (7 bases). The length of the CDR3 is 16 residues. The V and J ends lost 4 bases and 8 bases respectively, with 24 bases between them. CDR1 SGHDT and CDR2 YYEEEE come from the germline V gene.

The chain recombines TRBV10-3 with TRBJ1-1, with 7 bases that match TRBD1. V lost 6 bases to trimming and J lost 0 bases; unmatched junction nucleotides: 1. The CDR3 runs to 13 residues. In germline, CDR1 is ENHRY, CDR2 SYGVKD. For the CDR3, the DNA is TGTGCCATCAGAGGGACAGTGAACACTGAAGCTTTCTTT. This sequence encodes CAIRGTVNTEAFF.

This chain links TRBV27 with TRBJ2-4; D not certain. V was clipped by 2 bases and J by 6 bases, with 14 bases between them. CDR3 length: 15 amino acids. Per the germline V gene, CDR1 is MNHEY and CDR2 is SMNVEV (reference sequence). CDR3 in amino acids: CASSLRSPRGNIQYF. CDR3 bases: TGTGCCAGCAGTTTAAGGTCTCCTCGAGGAAACATTCAGTACTTC.

The V and J genes are TRBV5-1 and TRBJ1-4; D gene uncertain. Trimming took off 0 bases at V and 14 bases at J, with 8 bases between the two ends. The CDR3 runs 11 residues. The germline V gene has CDR1 SGHRS and CDR2 YFSETQ. The CDR3 DNA is TGCGCCAGCAGCTTGGGAGATCGGCTGTTTTTT. The encoded protein is CASSLGDRLFF. Full variable domain (outside the CDR3, taken from reference TRBV5-1 and TRBJ1-4): KAGVTQTPRYLIKTRGQQVTLSCSPISGHRSVSWYQQTPGQGLQFLFEYFSETQRNKGNFPGRFSGRQFSNSRSEMNVSTLELGDSALYLCASSLGDRLFFGSGTQLSVL.

The chain is built from TRBV7-2 and TRBJ2-1, with 7 bases identical to TRBD2. J lost 6 bases, V lost 5 bases, and 10 bases had no gene match. The CDR3 covers 15 residues. CDR1 SGHTA and CDR2 FQGNSA come from the germline V gene. The CDR3 region is CASSPPGGGSNEQFF. For the CDR3, the DNA is TGTGCCAGCAGCCCCCCTGGGGGGGGAAGCAATGAGCAGTTCTTC.

This chain links TRBV5-1 with TRBJ1-1; no clear D. The V end was cut by 2 bases, the J end by 4 bases, with 9 bases between. The CDR3 length is 13 residues. Germline V gives CDR1 SGHRS, CDR2 YFSETQ. In DNA, the CDR3 is TGCGCCAGCAGCTTTACGGGATTCACTGAAGCTTTCTTT. This translates into CASSFTGFTEAFF.

V gene TRBV4-3 combines with J gene TRBJ1-5; no reliable D call. In germline, CDR1 is LGHNA, CDR2 YSLEER. Between the trimmed V and J ends, which lost 1 base and 5 bases, there was a span of 21 bases. The CDR3 is made up of 18 amino acids. CDR3 nucleotide sequence: TGCGCCAGCAGCCAAGCGGCGCCATCCGGTAGACTAGATCAGCCCCAGCATTTT. Protein: CASSQAAPSGRLDQPQHF.

This chain's CDR3 is CASSLRQANTGELFF. The DNA for the CDR3 is TGTGCCAGCAGTTTAAGACAGGCGAACACCGGGGAGCTGTTTTTT. The chain combines TRBV27 with TRBJ2-2; a possible D gene is TRBD1 (6 bases). Germline lookup yields CDR1 MNHEY and CDR2 SMNVEV (reference sequence). The ends were cut back, 2 bases at V and 0 bases at J, with 7 bases in the middle. The CDR3 length is 15 residues.

The chain carries TRBV6-4 and TRBJ1-1, with TRBD1 as a possible D gene (5 bases). Germline lookup yields CDR1 MRHNA and CDR2 SNTAGT. This CDR3 contains 14 residues. V was cut by 6 bases and J by 1 base, with 12 bases left in between. The CDR3 is CASSPTDRNTEAFF. Here the CDR3 DNA reads TGTGCCAGCAGCCCCACCGACAGGAACACTGAAGCTTTCTTT.

This clone appeared once. Here the CDR3 reads CASSNRDRVSTF. The CDR3 DNA sequence: TGTGCCAGCAGTAACCGGGACAGGGTCTCCACCTTC. The chain couples TRBV2 to TRBJ1-2; 9 bases fit TRBD1. V was pared by 5 bases and J by 13 bases, with 8 bases of the junction left unmatched. CDR1 and CDR2 from the germline V gene are SNHLY and FYNNEI. The length of the CDR3 is 12 residues.

The chain joins TRBV7-9 to TRBJ1-2, with TRBD1 matching over 10 bases. CDR1 and CDR2 (germline): SEHNR, FQNEAQ (reference sequence). The CDR3 is 14 residues long. V was clipped by 3 bases and J by 8 bases; unmatched bases: 6. The CDR3 nucleotides are TGTGCCAGCAGCTTCCGACAGGGGGCGGAAGGCTACACCTTC. Translated, it gives CASSFRQGAEGYTF.

CDR3 sequence reads: CASSFGHDQETQYF. The DNA for the CDR3 is TGTGCCAGCAGCTTCGGACACGACCAAGAGACCCAGTACTTC. This chain connects TRBV11-3 to TRBJ2-5; D is possibly TRBD1 (5 bases). Germline loops: CDR1 SGHNT, CDR2 YENEEA. The V end lost 3 bases, the J end lost 0 bases, and 8 bases lay between the germline ends. The CDR3 totals 14 residues.

V usage is TRBV28 and J usage is TRBJ1-4; D is possibly TRBD1 (6 bases). Looked up from germline, CDR1 is MDHEN and CDR2 is SYDVKM. Trimming took 2 bases from V and 3 from J, leaving 7 bases between them. The CDR3 spans 14 residues. DNA of the CDR3: TGTGCCAGCAGTTTAGCAGGGGCTAATGAAAAACTGTTTTTT. It specifies CASSLAGANEKLFF.

The chain is built from TRBV6-2 or TRBV6-3 and TRBJ2-2; D gene unclear. Germline lookup yields CDR1 MNHEY and CDR2 SVGEGT. The V end was cut by 5 bases, the J end by 4 bases, with 14 bases between. The CDR3 is made up of 15 amino acids. The CDR3: CASSALRILTGELFF. For the CDR3, the DNA is TGTGCCAGCAGTGCCCTGAGGATACTCACCGGGGAGCTGTTTTTT.

The genes are TRBV12-3 or TRBV12-4 and TRBJ2-3; D gene ambiguous. V lost 7 bases and J lost 5, with 10 bases in between. The CDR3 is 12 amino acids. In DNA form, the CDR3 reads TGTGCCAGCAAGGCGGTCGGAGATACGCAGTATTTT. Its protein product is CASKAVGDTQYF.